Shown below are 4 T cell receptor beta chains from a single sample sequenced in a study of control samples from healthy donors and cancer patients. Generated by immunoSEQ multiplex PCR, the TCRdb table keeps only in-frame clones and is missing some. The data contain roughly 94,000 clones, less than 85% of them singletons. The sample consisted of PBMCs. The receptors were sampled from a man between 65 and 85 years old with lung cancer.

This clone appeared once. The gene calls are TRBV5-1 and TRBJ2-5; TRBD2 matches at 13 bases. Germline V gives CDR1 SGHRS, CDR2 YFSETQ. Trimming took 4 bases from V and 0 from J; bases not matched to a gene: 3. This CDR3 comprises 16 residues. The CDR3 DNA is TGCGCCAGCAGCCCGGGACTAGCGGGGAACCAAGAGACCCAGTACTTC. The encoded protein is CASSPGLAGNQETQYF.

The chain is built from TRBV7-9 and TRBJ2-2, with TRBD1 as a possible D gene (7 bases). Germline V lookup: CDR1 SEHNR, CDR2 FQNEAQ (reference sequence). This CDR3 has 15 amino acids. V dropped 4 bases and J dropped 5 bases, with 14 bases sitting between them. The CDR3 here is CASSSTQGGTGELFF. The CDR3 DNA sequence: TGTGCCAGCAGCTCAACGCAGGGGGGTACCGGGGAGCTGTTTTTT.

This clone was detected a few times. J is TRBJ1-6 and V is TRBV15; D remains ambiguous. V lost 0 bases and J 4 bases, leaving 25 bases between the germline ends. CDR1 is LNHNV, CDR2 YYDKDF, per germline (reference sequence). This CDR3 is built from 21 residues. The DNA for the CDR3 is TGTGCCACCAGCAGAGAGGCCCTAAGGGCTCTATCACCGACGTATAATTCACCCCTCCACTTT. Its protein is CATSREALRALSPTYNSPLHF. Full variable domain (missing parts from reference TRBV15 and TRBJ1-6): DAMVIQNPRYQVTQFGKPVTLSCSQTLNHNVMYWYQQKSSQAPKLLFHYYDKDFNNEADTPDNFQSRRPNTSFCFLDIRSPGLGDTAMYLCATSREALRALSPTYNSPLHFGNGTRLTVT.

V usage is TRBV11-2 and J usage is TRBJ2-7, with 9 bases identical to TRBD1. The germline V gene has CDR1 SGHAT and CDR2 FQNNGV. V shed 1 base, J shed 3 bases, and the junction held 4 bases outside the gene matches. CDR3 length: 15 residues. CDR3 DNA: TGTGCCAGCAGCTTAGGTGGACAGGGGTTCTACGAGCAGTACTTC. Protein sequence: CASSLGGQGFYEQYF.